These 24 T cell receptor beta chains share one sample of origin, sequenced in a study of blood T cell repertoires in COVID-19. Sequencing used immunoSEQ multiplex PCR; TCRdb keeps in-frame clones, though not all of them. The table shows around 140,000 clones, with less than 90% occurring only once. Sequences were obtained from peripheral blood. The receptors derive from a man in his fifties or sixties with acute or convalescent COVID-19.

This sequence joins TRBV27 and TRBJ2-1; a possible D gene is TRBD2 (6 bases). This CDR3 contains 12 residues. Per the germline V gene, CDR1 is MNHEY and CDR2 is SMNVEV (reference sequence). Trimming stripped 10 bases from V and 8 bases from J, with 15 bases between. The CDR3 loop reads CAIKSRGYEQFF. CDR3 nucleotide sequence: TGTGCCATCAAGAGTCGGGGGTATGAGCAGTTCTTC.

The count of this clone is one. The chain couples TRBV5-6 to TRBJ1-2; weak D call: TRBD1 (6 bases). Trimming took 2 bases from V and 4 from J, leaving 15 bases between them. This CDR3 comprises 15 residues. Looked up from germline, CDR1 is SGHDT and CDR2 is YYEEEE. CDR3 loop: CASSFRGAGSYGYTF. CDR3 bases: TGTGCCAGCAGCTTTCGGGGGGCTGGCAGCTATGGCTACACCTTC.

CDR3 in DNA: TGCGCCAGCAGCTCGACTAGCGTTGGAGGGAATGAGCAGTTCTTC. Protein product: CASSSTSVGGNEQFF. The chain employs TRBV5-1 and TRBJ2-1; TRBD2 matches 8 bases. Germline CDR1 reads SGHRS; CDR2 reads YFSETQ. V trimming: 3 bases; J trimming: 7 bases; junction bases outside the gene matches: 9. The CDR3 has 15 amino acids.

The gene calls are TRBV9 and TRBJ1-2, with D hard to call. The V end lost 4 bases, the J end lost 2 bases, and 18 bases lay between the germline ends. The CDR3 covers 16 residues. Germline CDR1 is SGDLS and CDR2 is YYNGEE. The CDR3 bases are TGTGCCAGCAGCCCTCAGCCGGTTGGAGGGAACTATGGCTACACCTTC. The encoded protein is CASSPQPVGGNYGYTF.

The V gene is TRBV10-2, the J gene TRBJ1-6, with 11 nucleotides matching TRBD1. J was trimmed by 9 bases and V by 0 bases; bases with no gene match: 7. Germline loops: CDR1 WSHSY, CDR2 SAAADI. The CDR3 contains 17 residues. CDR3 bases: TGCGCCAGCAGTGAGTCCCCCTTGGGGACAGGGGGTTCACCCCTCCACTTT. It yields the protein CASSESPLGTGGSPLHF.

The count of this clone is one. This chain uses TRBV10-1 with TRBJ1-2; D might be TRBD1 (6 bases). This CDR3 has 13 amino acids. Trimming shortened V by 2 bases and J by 5 bases, and 9 bases separated the two germline ends. Germline V CDR1 and CDR2: WNHNN, SYGVQD (reference sequence). The CDR3 is CASSEQRGYGYTF. The CDR3 DNA reads TGCGCCAGCAGTGAGCAGAGGGGGTATGGCTACACCTTC.

In its sample, this clone was seen a few times. The chain recombines TRBV29-1 with TRBJ1-5, with TRBD1 matching 8 bases. V lost 6 bases, J lost 2 bases, and 6 bases stayed unmatched. Germline CDR1 SQVTM, CDR2 ANQGSEA. This CDR3 has 14 amino acids. In DNA, the CDR3 is TGCAGCGTACAGACAGGGGTGGGCAATCAGCCCCAGCATTTT. It is translated as CSVQTGVGNQPQHF.

This chain joins TRBV5-1 and TRBJ1-1, with D uncertain. V lost 0 bases to trimming and J lost 1 base, with 13 bases between them. Germline values: CDR1 SGHRS, CDR2 YFSETQ. The CDR3 length is 16 residues. CDR3 loop: CASSLVGPAANTEAFF. The CDR3 region has the DNA TGCGCCAGCAGCTTGGTCGGCCCGGCGGCGAACACTGAAGCTTTCTTT.

This clone was recorded only once. J is TRBJ1-1 and V is TRBV5-5; no clear D gene. Germline lookup yields CDR1 SGHKS and CDR2 YYEKEE (reference sequence). Trimming removed 1 base at V and 6 bases at J, with 10 bases between. The CDR3 runs to 13 residues. In DNA, the CDR3 is TGTGCCAGCAGCTTGCTCTTAAATGCTGAAGCTTTCTTT. It specifies CASSLLLNAEAFF.

In the case of this clone: The same CDR3 arises from other DNA sequences in this sample as well. This chain connects TRBV24-1 to TRBJ2-7; no firm D call. Trimming removed 5 bases from V and 4 bases from J, with 5 bases in between. CDR1 is KGHDR and CDR2 is SFDVKD in the germline V gene. CDR3 length equals 11 residues. The CDR3 protein is CATSAGYEQYF. DNA of the CDR3: TGTGCCACCAGTGCCGGGTACGAGCAGTACTTC.

The chain combines TRBV7-2 with TRBJ2-2; the match to TRBD2 covers 7 bases. V shed 2 bases, J shed 3 bases, and the junction held 6 bases outside the gene matches. The CDR3 totals 16 residues. The germline V gene has CDR1 SGHTA and CDR2 FQGNSA. The CDR3 nucleotides are TGTGCCAGCAGCTTAAGAGTGGGAGGGGACACCGGGGAGCTGTTTTTT. Its translation: CASSLRVGGDTGELFF.

The chain uses TRBV15 and TRBJ2-1, with 10 bases fitting TRBD1. Germline loops: CDR1 LNHNV, CDR2 YYDKDF (reference sequence). V trimming: 2 bases; J trimming: 7 bases; junction bases outside the gene matches: 8. CDR3 length: 16 amino acids. CDR3 amino acids: CATSRTIRQGANEQFF. CDR3 DNA sequence: TGTGCCACCAGCAGAACAATACGACAGGGGGCAAATGAGCAGTTCTTC.

The chain combines TRBV5-1 with TRBJ1-1; the D gene is possibly TRBD1 (5 bases). This CDR3 spans 13 amino acids. CDR1 and CDR2 from the germline V gene are SGHRS and YFSETQ. Between the trimmed V and J ends, which lost 2 bases and 2 bases, there was a span of 7 bases. This chain's CDR3 is CASSLQDNTEAFF. The CDR3 bases are TGCGCCAGCAGCTTACAGGATAACACTGAAGCTTTCTTT.

The rearrangement links TRBV2 to TRBJ1-6; TRBD1 aligns across 10 bases. The CDR3 covers 15 residues. In germline, CDR1 is SNHLY, CDR2 FYNNEI. V trimming: 7 bases; J trimming: 8 bases; junction bases outside the gene matches: 8. The CDR3 region has the DNA TGTGCCAGCATCATAGGGGACAGGGGCGATTCACCCCTCCACTTT. Protein sequence: CASIIGDRGDSPLHF.

The J gene is TRBJ2-1, the V gene TRBV19; TRBD2 agrees at 7 bases. Germline CDR1 and CDR2: LNHDA and SQIVND (reference sequence). The trim removed 7 bases at V and 7 bases at J, leaving 10 bases unmatched. This CDR3 region has 14 residues. CDR3 nucleotides: TGTGCCAGTAACGGCGGGGGACCCTCGAATGAGCAGTTCTTC. Translating gives CASNGGGPSNEQFF.

The chain uses TRBV28 and TRBJ2-1; 7 bases align to TRBD2. Trimming took 6 bases from V and 0 from J; bases not matched to a gene: 11. The CDR3 length is 17 residues. Germline CDR1 reads MDHEN; CDR2 reads SYDVKM. The CDR3 is CASSRPAGRSSYNEQFF. The CDR3 region has the DNA TGTGCCAGCAGCCGGCCAGCGGGGAGGAGCTCCTACAATGAGCAGTTCTTC.

The chain carries TRBV4-1 and TRBJ1-2; TRBD1 is a possible D gene (6 bases). There are 17 residues in the CDR3. Trimming stripped 1 base from V and 4 bases from J, with 19 bases between. Germline V lookup: CDR1 MGHRA, CDR2 YSYEKL. For the CDR3, the DNA is TGCGCCAGCAGCCAAGTAGAGGGGTATGACAGGTCCTATGGCTACACCTTC. Translating it yields CASSQVEGYDRSYGYTF.

The chain uses TRBV6-5 and TRBJ1-1, with 8 bases lining up with TRBD1. The J segment lost 1 base and the V segment lost 5 bases, leaving 6 bases of the junction unmatched. From germline, CDR1 is MNHEY and CDR2 SVGAGI. The CDR3 has 15 residues. CDR3 sequence: CASSPLTGANTEAFF. The CDR3 nucleotides read TGTGCCAGCAGTCCATTGACAGGGGCGAACACTGAAGCTTTCTTT.

The chain recombines TRBV7-6 with TRBJ2-2; the D gene is possibly TRBD2 (5 bases). Per germline, CDR1 SGHVS and CDR2 FNYEAQ. The CDR3 spans 13 residues. Trimming took 0 bases from V and 6 from J, leaving 5 bases between them. The CDR3 region has the DNA TGTGCCAGCAGCTTAGCACTAGCCGGGGAGCTGTTTTTT. This sequence encodes CASSLALAGELFF.

The chain has TRBV19 and TRBJ2-7, with a tentative D call TRBD1 (6 bases). Trimming cost V 2 bases and J 4 bases, with 12 bases left between them. This CDR3 contains 14 residues. Germline V gene sequence: CDR1 LNHDA, CDR2 SQIVND (reference sequence). The CDR3 protein is CASSITGTLYEQYF. In DNA, the CDR3 is TGTGCCAGTAGTATAACAGGGACACTGTACGAGCAGTACTTC.

The chain has TRBV29-1 and TRBJ1-2, with 7 bases that match TRBD1. Trimming at V came to 6 bases and at J to 7 bases, leaving 14 bases not matched to a gene. Looked up from germline, CDR1 is SQVTM and CDR2 is ANQGSEA. The CDR3 has 14 residues. This CDR3 is CSVTGERGLRGYTF. CDR3 bases: TGCAGCGTGACGGGAGAAAGGGGGCTTCGTGGCTACACCTTC.

The V gene is TRBV27, the J gene TRBJ2-7; TRBD1 agrees at 7 bases. CDR3 size: 14 residues. Germline V gene lookup returns CDR1 MNHEY and CDR2 SMNVEV (reference sequence). Trimming took 5 bases from V and 7 from J; bases not matched to a gene: 11. DNA of the CDR3: TGTGCCAGCAGTAACCATACAGGGGTGCGGGAGCAGTACTTC. It encodes CASSNHTGVREQYF.

The chain links TRBV5-6 to TRBJ2-7, with 9 bases matching TRBD2. This CDR3 spans 16 amino acids. Trimming took 2 bases from V and 4 from J; bases not matched to a gene: 10. The germline gives CDR1 SGHDT, CDR2 YYEEEE. Written as DNA, the CDR3 is TGTGCCAGCAGCTTTAGCGGGAGAAGTGTTGGATACGAGCAGTACTTC. Its translation is CASSFSGRSVGYEQYF.

The chain uses TRBV20-1 and TRBJ1-3; a possible D gene is TRBD1 (5 bases). Per the germline V gene, CDR1 is DFQATT and CDR2 is SNEGSKA (reference sequence). V lost 3 bases and J 3 bases, leaving 12 bases between the germline ends. CDR3 size: 14 residues. CDR3 nucleotide sequence: TGCAGTGCTAGTCAGGGTTTCGTTGGAAACACCATATATTTT. This encodes CSASQGFVGNTIYF.